This TCR beta chain was obtained from a study of graft-versus-host responses after intestinal transplantation. Clones were sequenced by immunoSEQ multiplex PCR, and TCRdb holds only the in-frame ones, with some missing. This sample yields tens of thousands of clones, of which 85% to 95% are seen a single time; around 1.1% belongs to the top ten. This CDR3 has 12 residues. The trim removed 10 bases at V and 4 bases at J, leaving 2 bases unmatched. The V gene's germline CDR1 is LNHDA and CDR2 SQIVND (reference sequence). Comments on this clone: No antigen is known for it.

This clonotype was sampled from a human donor who was the organ donor for an intestinal transplant. J is TRBJ2-4 and V is TRBV19, with 9 bases fitting TRBD1. The specimen comprised unstimulated CD8+ T cells sorted from spleen or lymph node cells, sampled before transplant. DNA of the CDR3: TGTGCCACAGGACAGGGGAAAAACATTCAGTACTTC. Its translation: CATGQGKNIQYF.